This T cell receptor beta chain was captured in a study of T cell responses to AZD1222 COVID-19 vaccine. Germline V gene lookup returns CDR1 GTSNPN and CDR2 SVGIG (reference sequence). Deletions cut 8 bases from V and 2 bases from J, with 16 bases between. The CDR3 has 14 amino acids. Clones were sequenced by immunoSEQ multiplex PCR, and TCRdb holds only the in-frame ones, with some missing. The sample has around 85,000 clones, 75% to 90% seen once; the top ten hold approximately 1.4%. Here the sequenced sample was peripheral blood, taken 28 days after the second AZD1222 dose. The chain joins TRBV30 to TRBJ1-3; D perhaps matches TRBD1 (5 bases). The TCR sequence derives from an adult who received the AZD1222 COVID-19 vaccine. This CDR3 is CAHRWGGTGNTIYF. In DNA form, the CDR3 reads TGTGCCCACCGTTGGGGGGGGACTGGAAACACCATATATTTT.